A selection of T cell receptor beta chains follows, all from one sample in a study of CD8 T cells in ankylosing spondylitis. TCRdb ran MiXCR on the 5' RACE reads and lists one entry per CDR3 protein. The sample has about 350,000 distinct CDR3 sequences; roughly 20% are singletons. The sample taken for sequencing was blood, either unsorted or a sorted T cell fraction (not recorded which). Every receptor here comes from a male donor with ankylosing spondylitis or in good health (not recorded which). The CDR3 runs from the conserved cysteine through the conserved F or W. D genes are given only for firm matches. Size is stated for part of the rows, as once, few or many counts, or as a class when the clone is expanded.

>few|TRBV28|TRBJ2-1|-
CASRFPGGPYNEQFF
TGTGCCAGCAGGTTCCCGGGGGGCCCCTACAATGAGCAGTTCTTC
>-|TRBV6-2/TRBV6-3|TRBJ2-3|-
CASNRGAEIDTQYF
TGTGCCAGCAACCGGGGCGCCGAGATAGATACGCAGTATTTT
>-|TRBV3-1|TRBJ2-2|TRBD2
CASSQDFAGGPSGELFF
TGTGCCAGCAGCCAAGATTTCGCGGGGGGGCCTTCCGGGGAGCTGTTTTTT
>-|TRBV11-2|TRBJ2-7|TRBD2
CASSLVQLPGGEQYF
TGTGCCAGCAGCTTAGTTCAGCTACCGGGGGGTGAGCAGTACTTC
>few|TRBV7-9|TRBJ2-1|-
CASSLVVGQFF
TGTGCCAGCAGCTTAGTAGTCGGGCAGTTCTTC
>-|TRBV29-1|TRBJ2-7|TRBD2
CSAAREPGYEQYF
TGCAGCGCTGCGCGGGAGCCCGGGTACGAGCAGTACTTC
>once|TRBV7-3|TRBJ2-1|-
CASSALLGLDNEQFF
TGTGCCAGCAGCGCCCTCCTGGGATTAGACAATGAGCAGTTCTTC
>-|TRBV4-2|TRBJ2-7|-
CASSQVGRSPYEQYF
TGTGCCAGCAGCCAAGTAGGCCGGTCCCCCTACGAGCAGTACTTC
>-|TRBV12-3/TRBV12-4|TRBJ2-7|TRBD2
CASRVSGGNYEQYF
TGTGCCAGCAGGGTCTCGGGGGGTAACTACGAGCAGTACTTC
>few|TRBV10-3|TRBJ2-1|-
CAISETQQGHLYNEQFF
TGTGCCATCAGTGAGACTCAACAGGGCCACCTCTACAATGAGCAGTTCTTC
>many|TRBV12-3/TRBV12-4|TRBJ1-1|-
CASNDWGAGQRAFF
TGTGCCAGCAATGATTGGGGCGCCGGACAGAGAGCTTTCTTT
>few|TRBV27|TRBJ2-5|TRBD2
CASQLAGGGGETQYF
TGTGCCAGCCAACTAGCGGGGGGAGGTGGGGAGACCCAGTACTTC
>-|TRBV4-1|TRBJ2-7|TRBD1
CASSQLGQVNEQYF
TGCGCCAGCAGCCAACTAGGACAGGTGAACGAGCAGTACTTC
>many|TRBV29-1|TRBJ2-1|-
CSVEGVPSDYNEQFF
TGCAGCGTTGAAGGGGTCCCTTCGGATTACAATGAGCAGTTCTTC
>-|TRBV29-1|TRBJ2-4|TRBD2
CSVPEVAGGRVIQYF
TGCAGCGTACCCGAAGTAGCGGGGGGGCGCGTCATTCAGTACTTC
>-|TRBV12-3/TRBV12-4|TRBJ2-5|-
CASSWVPGHQETQYF
TGTGCCAGCAGCTGGGTTCCGGGACACCAAGAGACCCAGTACTTC
>few|TRBV12-3/TRBV12-4|TRBJ1-3|-
CASGALDTIYF
TGTGCCAGCGGGGCTTTAGACACCATATATTTT